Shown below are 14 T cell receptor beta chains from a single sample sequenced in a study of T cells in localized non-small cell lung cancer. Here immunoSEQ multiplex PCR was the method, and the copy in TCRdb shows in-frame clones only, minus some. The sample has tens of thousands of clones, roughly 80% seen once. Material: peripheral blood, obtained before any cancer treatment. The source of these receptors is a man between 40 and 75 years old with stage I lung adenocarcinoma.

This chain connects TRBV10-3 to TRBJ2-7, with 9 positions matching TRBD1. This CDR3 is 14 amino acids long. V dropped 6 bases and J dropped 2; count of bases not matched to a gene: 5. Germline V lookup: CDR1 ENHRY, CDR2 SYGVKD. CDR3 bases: TGTGCCATCAGCCGACAGGGGGAGACCTACGAGCAGTACTTC. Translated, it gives CAISRQGETYEQYF.

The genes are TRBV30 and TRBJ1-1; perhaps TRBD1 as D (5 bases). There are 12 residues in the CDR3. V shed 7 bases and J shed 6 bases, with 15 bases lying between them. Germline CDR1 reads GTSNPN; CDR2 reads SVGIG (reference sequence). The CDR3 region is CASTKGLAEAFF. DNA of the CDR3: TGTGCCTCGACGAAGGGACTTGCTGAAGCTTTCTTT.

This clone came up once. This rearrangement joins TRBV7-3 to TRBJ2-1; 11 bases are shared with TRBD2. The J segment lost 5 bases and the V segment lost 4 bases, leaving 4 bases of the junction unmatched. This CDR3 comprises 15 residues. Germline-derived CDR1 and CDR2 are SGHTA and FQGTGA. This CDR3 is CASSSGTSGNNEQFF. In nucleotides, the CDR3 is TGTGCCAGCAGCTCCGGGACTAGCGGAAACAATGAGCAGTTCTTC.

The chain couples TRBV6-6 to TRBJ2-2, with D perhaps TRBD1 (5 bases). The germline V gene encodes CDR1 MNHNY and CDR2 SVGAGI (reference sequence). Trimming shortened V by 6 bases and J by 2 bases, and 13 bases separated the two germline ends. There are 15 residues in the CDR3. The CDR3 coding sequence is TGTGCCAGCAGCCAAGGGGTATTTAACACCGGGGAGCTGTTTTTT. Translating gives CASSQGVFNTGELFF.

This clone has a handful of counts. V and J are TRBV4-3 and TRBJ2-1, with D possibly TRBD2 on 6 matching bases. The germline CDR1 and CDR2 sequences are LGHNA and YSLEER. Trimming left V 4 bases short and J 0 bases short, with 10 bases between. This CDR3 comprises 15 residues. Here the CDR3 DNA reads TGCGCCAGCAGCCGGGACTGGGGCTCCTACAATGAGCAGTTCTTC. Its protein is CASSRDWGSYNEQFF.

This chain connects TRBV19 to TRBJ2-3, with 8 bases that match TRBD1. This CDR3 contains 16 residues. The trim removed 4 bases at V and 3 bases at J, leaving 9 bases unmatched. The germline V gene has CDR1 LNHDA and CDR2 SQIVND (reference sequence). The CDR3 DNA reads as TGTGCCAGTAGTACCTCCACAGGGGGTCAAACAGATACGCAGTATTTT. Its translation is CASSTSTGGQTDTQYF.

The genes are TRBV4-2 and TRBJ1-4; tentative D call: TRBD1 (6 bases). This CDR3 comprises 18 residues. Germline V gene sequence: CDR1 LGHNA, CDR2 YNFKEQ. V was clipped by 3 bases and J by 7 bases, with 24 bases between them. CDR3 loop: CASSQVGAGDSLGEKLFF. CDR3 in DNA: TGTGCCAGCAGCCAGGTTGGGGCAGGGGATTCCCTCGGTGAAAAACTGTTTTTT.

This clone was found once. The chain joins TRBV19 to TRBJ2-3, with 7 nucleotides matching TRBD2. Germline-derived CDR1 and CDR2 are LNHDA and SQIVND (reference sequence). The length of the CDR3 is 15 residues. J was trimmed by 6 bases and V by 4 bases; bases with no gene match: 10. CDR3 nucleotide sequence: TGTGCCAGTAGTAAGGGTACTAGCGAAGCCGATACGCAGTATTTT. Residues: CASSKGTSEADTQYF.

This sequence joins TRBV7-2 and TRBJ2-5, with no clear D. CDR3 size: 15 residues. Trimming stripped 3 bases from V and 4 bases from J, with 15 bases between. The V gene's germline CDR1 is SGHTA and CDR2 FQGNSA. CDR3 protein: CASSFIWAFSETQYF. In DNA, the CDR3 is TGTGCCAGCAGCTTTATTTGGGCATTCTCAGAGACCCAGTACTTC.

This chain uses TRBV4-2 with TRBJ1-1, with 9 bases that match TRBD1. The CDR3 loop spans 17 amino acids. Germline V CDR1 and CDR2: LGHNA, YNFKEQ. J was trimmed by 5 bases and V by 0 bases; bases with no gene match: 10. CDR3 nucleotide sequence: TGTGCCAGCAGCCAAGATCTGGGGACAGGGCTTGATACTGAAGCTTTCTTT. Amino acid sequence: CASSQDLGTGLDTEAFF.

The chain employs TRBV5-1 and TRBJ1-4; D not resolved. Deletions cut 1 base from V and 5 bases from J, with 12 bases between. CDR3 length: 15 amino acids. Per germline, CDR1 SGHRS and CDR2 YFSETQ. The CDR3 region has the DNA TGCGCCAGCAGCTTGCCCGAGACGGGCAATGAAAAACTGTTTTTT. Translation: CASSLPETGNEKLFF.

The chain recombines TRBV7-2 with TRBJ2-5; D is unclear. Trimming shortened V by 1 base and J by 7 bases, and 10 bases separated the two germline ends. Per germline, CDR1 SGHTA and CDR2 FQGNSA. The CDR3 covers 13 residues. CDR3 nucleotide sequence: TGTGCCAGCAGCTTAGAGGAGCTGAGGACCCAGTACTTC. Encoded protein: CASSLEELRTQYF.

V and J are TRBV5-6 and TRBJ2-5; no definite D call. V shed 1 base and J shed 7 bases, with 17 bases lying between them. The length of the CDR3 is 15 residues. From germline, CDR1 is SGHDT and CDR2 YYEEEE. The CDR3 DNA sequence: TGTGCCAGCAGCTTGTTCGAGCCCCCCCGAGGGACCCAGTACTTC. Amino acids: CASSLFEPPRGTQYF.

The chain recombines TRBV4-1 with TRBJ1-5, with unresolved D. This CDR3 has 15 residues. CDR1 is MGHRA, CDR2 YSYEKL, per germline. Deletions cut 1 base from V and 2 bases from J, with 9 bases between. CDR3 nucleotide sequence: TGCGCCAGCAGCCAAGGATCCCAGGGCAATCAGCCCCAGCATTTT. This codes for CASSQGSQGNQPQHF.